These 19 T cell receptor beta chains were sequenced from one sample in a study of cytomegalovirus exposure and HLA in healthy donors. The PCR made use of 60 Vbeta and 13 Jbeta primers. Assay: immunoSEQ multiplex PCR; the TCRdb copy retains only in-frame clones and omits some. Among more than 90,000 clones listed, 65% to 80% were seen once. The sample was PBMCs. The source is a human donor in good health.

The V gene is TRBV30, the J gene TRBJ2-1; 8 nucleotides agree with TRBD2. With V trimmed by 8 bases and J by 0 bases, 6 bases remained unmatched. Germline V gives CDR1 GTSNPN, CDR2 SVGIG (reference sequence). CDR3 length equals 14 residues. The CDR3 DNA sequence: TGTGCCGCCGAGCGGGGGAGCTCCTACAATGAGCAGTTCTTC. This encodes CAAERGSSYNEQFF.

The chain recombines TRBV9 with TRBJ2-1, with TRBD1 matching 10 bases. J lost 4 bases, V lost 1 base, and 8 bases had no gene match. The CDR3 runs to 17 residues. Germline CDR1 and CDR2: SGDLS and YYNGEE. CDR3 nucleotides: TGTGCCAGCAGCGTAACGGGACAGGGGTCCCGTTACAATGAGCAGTTCTTC. Protein product: CASSVTGQGSRYNEQFF.

The chain couples TRBV5-1 to TRBJ2-5, with TRBD1 matching 8 bases. The V and J ends lost 4 bases and 0 bases, in that order; junction bases with no gene match: 2. This CDR3 is 14 amino acids long. Per germline, CDR1 SGHRS and CDR2 YFSETQ. Written as DNA, the CDR3 is TGCGCCAGCAGCAACAGGGGGTACCAAGAGACCCAGTACTTC. Translating it yields CASSNRGYQETQYF.

This clone was observed once. The J gene is TRBJ2-5, the V gene TRBV2, with 8 positions matching TRBD2. The CDR3 runs to 17 residues. From germline, CDR1 is SNHLY and CDR2 FYNNEI. With 4 bases clipped from V and 5 bases from J, the junction kept 15 bases outside the gene matches. This CDR3 is CASSVGVLGLVWETQYF. The CDR3 coding sequence is TGTGCCAGCAGTGTTGGGGTTTTGGGACTAGTATGGGAGACCCAGTACTTC.

The chain joins TRBV10-3 to TRBJ1-1; D gene uncertain. Germline V gene sequence: CDR1 ENHRY, CDR2 SYGVKD. This CDR3 has 14 residues. V was trimmed by 10 bases and J by 2 bases, leaving 17 bases between them. The CDR3 loop reads CATIKAGLNTEAFF. CDR3 bases: TGTGCCACGATAAAGGCAGGTTTAAACACTGAAGCTTTCTTT.

The V and J genes are TRBV30 and TRBJ1-2; D unclear. CDR3 length equals 14 residues. The germline CDR1 and CDR2 sequences are GTSNPN and SVGIG (reference sequence). V lost 1 base to trimming and J lost 0 bases, with 9 bases between them. Here the CDR3 DNA reads TGTGCCTGGAGTGGAGCCTTAGCTAACTATGGCTACACCTTC. Translating gives CAWSGALANYGYTF.

V gene TRBV5-6 combines with J gene TRBJ2-7; D unclear. The V gene lost 4 bases and the J gene lost 6 bases, with 14 bases spanning the gap. Germline lookup yields CDR1 SGHDT and CDR2 YYEEEE. This CDR3 comprises 13 residues. CDR3 in amino acids: CASSPGVGLEQYF. The CDR3 nucleotides read TGTGCCAGCAGCCCCGGTGTTGGGCTCGAGCAGTACTTC.

The chain has TRBV28 and TRBJ1-2, with 8 bases matching TRBD1. CDR1 MDHEN and CDR2 SYDVKM come from the germline V gene. The CDR3 runs 15 residues. J lost 0 bases, V lost 5 bases, and 5 bases had no gene match. In nucleotides, the CDR3 is TGTGCCAGCAGTCCCGACAGGGGCCCTAACTATGGCTACACCTTC. Amino acid sequence: CASSPDRGPNYGYTF.

The rearrangement uses TRBV5-1 and TRBJ2-7, with 8 bases fitting TRBD1. The CDR3 spans 14 residues. V lost 0 bases and J lost 5; bases outside the gene matches: 4. CDR1 is SGHRS, CDR2 YFSETQ, per germline. The CDR3 reads CASSLAQGGHEQYF. The DNA of the CDR3 is TGCGCCAGCAGCTTGGCACAGGGGGGACACGAGCAGTACTTC.

The V call is TRBV5-6, the J call TRBJ1-2; D is unclear. V was pared by 0 bases and J by 9 bases, with 9 bases between. The CDR3 length is 12 residues. Germline CDR1 is SGHDT and CDR2 is YYEEEE. CDR3 region: CASSLVGESYTF. The CDR3 nucleotides are TGTGCCAGCAGCTTGGTTGGGGAGAGCTACACCTTC. Filled out from reference TRBV5-6 and TRBJ1-2, the complete variable domain reads DAGVTQSPTHLIKTRGQQVTLRCSPKSGHDTVSWYQQALGQGPQFIFQYYEEEERQRGNFPDRFSGHQFPNYSSELNVNALLLGDSALYLCASSLVGESYTFGSGTRLTVV.

The chain uses TRBV4-3 and TRBJ2-3; D might be TRBD2 (8 bases). CDR1 is LGHNA, CDR2 YSLEER, per germline. The V and J ends lost 6 bases and 2 bases respectively, with 21 bases between them. This CDR3 has 17 amino acids. CDR3 region: CASRRGLTSGSTDTQYF. The CDR3 coding sequence is TGCGCCAGCAGAAGGGGGCTAACTAGCGGTTCCACAGATACGCAGTATTTT.

This chain joins TRBV5-4 and TRBJ2-7; 11 nucleotides agree with TRBD2. The CDR3 totals 15 residues. V lost 3 bases and J lost 7; bases outside the gene matches: 9. Germline V CDR1 and CDR2: SGHNT, YYREEE (reference sequence). In nucleotides, the CDR3 is TGTGCCAGCAGCTCAGAACTAGCGGGAGTGGGTGAGCAGTACTTC. This gives the protein CASSSELAGVGEQYF.

A single count supports this clone. This rearrangement joins TRBV7-9 to TRBJ1-5, with 9 bases fitting TRBD1. Losses at the gene ends were 1 base for V and 13 bases for J; bases not matched to a gene: 2. The CDR3 has 12 residues. Germline loops: CDR1 SEHNR, CDR2 FQNEAQ (reference sequence). In DNA, the CDR3 is TGTGCCAGCAGCTTAGGGACAGGGGCTCAGCATTTT. Translating it yields CASSLGTGAQHF.

J is TRBJ1-2 and V is TRBV5-1; 8 bases fit TRBD1. The ends lost 4 bases at V and 2 bases at J; junction bases unmatched: 7. Germline CDR1 and CDR2: SGHRS and YFSETQ. There are 15 residues in the CDR3. CDR3 loop: CASSPQGVVNYGYTF. DNA for the CDR3: TGCGCCAGCAGCCCACAGGGGGTTGTCAACTATGGCTACACCTTC.

This clone was seen more than once but under ten times. The chain uses TRBV6-5 and TRBJ2-7, with TRBD2 identical over 8 bases. CDR1 MNHEY and CDR2 SVGAGI come from the germline V gene. The V gene end was trimmed by 5 bases and the J gene end by 10 bases; junction bases not matched to a gene: 10. CDR3 length: 13 residues. The CDR3 region has the DNA TGTGCCAGCAGTCCTACAAAACTAGCGGCTCAGTACTTC. Encoded protein: CASSPTKLAAQYF.

About this clone itself: Within the sample, other DNA sequences also encode this same CDR3. CDR3 sequence (DNA): TGTGCCAGCAGCCAGGGACTAGCGGGAGGTCCCAGCGATGAGCAGTTCTTC. Translated, it gives CASSQGLAGGPSDEQFF. The chain combines TRBV11-3 with TRBJ2-1; 15 bases are shared with TRBD2. Germline V CDR1 and CDR2: SGHNT, YENEEA. Trimming at V came to 5 bases and at J to 8 bases, leaving 10 bases not matched to a gene. The CDR3 has 17 residues.

The chain joins TRBV5-4 to TRBJ2-2, with D possibly being TRBD1 (6 bases). The CDR3 has 16 amino acids. Germline CDR1 and CDR2: SGHNT and YYREEE (reference sequence). V lost 3 bases and J lost 0, with 12 bases in between. CDR3 sequence reads: CASSSGVSANTGELFF. CDR3 bases: TGTGCCAGCAGCTCAGGGGTCTCCGCGAACACCGGGGAGCTGTTTTTT.

The chain uses TRBV27 and TRBJ1-5; no definite D call. This CDR3 has 12 amino acids. Deletions cut 6 bases from V and 2 bases from J, with 5 bases between. Looked up from germline, CDR1 is MNHEY and CDR2 is SMNVEV (reference sequence). Here the CDR3 reads CASRRGNQPQHF. In DNA form, the CDR3 reads TGTGCCAGCAGGCGGGGCAATCAGCCCCAGCATTTT.

CDR3 sequence: CASSLSRASSGELFF. CDR3 coding DNA: TGTGCCAGCAGCTTATCGAGGGCCTCGTCCGGGGAGCTGTTTTTT. The chain joins TRBV11-3 to TRBJ2-2; a possible D gene is TRBD2 (5 bases). Germline CDR1 SGHNT, CDR2 YENEEA. V lost 2 bases to trimming and J lost 6 bases, with 13 bases between them. CDR3 length: 15 amino acids.